Below, 23 T cell receptor beta chains from the same sample are listed, as sequenced in a study of blood T cells in healthy people across ages. PCR was performed a second time for about 7 to 12 cycles using a sample-barcoded 5' primer and a J-beta primer mix. TCRdb analysed the 5' RACE reads with MiXCR anew, one entry per CDR3 protein. The top ten hold approximately 7.9% of the sample, which has about 1,400,000 distinct CDR3 sequences, 40% to 50% seen once. Sequencing used blood. The receptors originated from a woman aged 18-30 years in good health.

The rearrangement joins TRBV5-6 to TRBJ1-5; 7 bases are a match to TRBD1. The J segment lost 3 bases and the V segment lost 5 bases, leaving 5 bases of the junction unmatched. The length of the CDR3 is 14 residues. The germline CDR1 and CDR2 sequences are SGHDT and YYEEEE. The CDR3 loop is CASSVTGINQPQHF. In DNA form, the CDR3 reads TGTGCCAGCAGTGTGACAGGGATCAATCAGCCCCAGCATTTT.

The V call is TRBV2, the J call TRBJ1-1; D remains ambiguous. This CDR3 spans 15 amino acids. Germline values: CDR1 SNHLY, CDR2 FYNNEI. The germline V and J ends were trimmed by 1 base and 6 bases, with 15 bases remaining between them. The CDR3 here is CASSEVPAGPAEAFF. The CDR3 bases are TGTGCCAGCAGTGAAGTTCCGGCAGGTCCAGCTGAAGCTTTCTTT.

CDR3 sequence (DNA): TGCAGCGTTCCAATTAGTGAGAATGAGCAGTTCTTC. Protein: CSVPISENEQFF. The genes are TRBV29-1 and TRBJ2-1; D remains unclear. V lost 5 bases, J lost 7 bases, and 12 bases lay in between. The CDR3 has 12 amino acids. Germline V lookup: CDR1 SQVTM, CDR2 ANQGSEA.

This chain joins TRBV20-1 and TRBJ2-1, with 10 positions matching TRBD2. Looked up from germline, CDR1 is DFQATT and CDR2 is SNEGSKA (reference sequence). The CDR3 covers 15 residues. V shed 5 bases, J shed 6 bases, and the junction held 10 bases outside the gene matches. CDR3 DNA sequence: TGCAGTGCTCCCGCGCCAGCGGGGGGGATCAATGAGCAGTTCTTC. It codes for CSAPAPAGGINEQFF.

This rearrangement joins TRBV3-1 to TRBJ2-7; 8 bases match TRBD2. The junction had 8 bases not matched to a gene; V was cut back by 0 bases and J by 4 bases. The CDR3 spans 16 residues. Germline V CDR1 and CDR2: LGHDT, YNNKEL (reference sequence). CDR3 sequence reads: CASSQDRNGGAYEQYF. The CDR3 coding sequence is TGTGCCAGCAGCCAAGATCGGAACGGGGGGGCTTACGAGCAGTACTTC.

This clonotype was detected a few times. V gene TRBV20-1 combines with J gene TRBJ2-7; no definite D call. Germline CDR1 and CDR2: DFQATT and SNEGSKA (reference sequence). CDR3 size: 13 residues. V gave up 6 bases and J gave up 6 bases, with 18 bases separating them. CDR3: CSASARASPEQYF. For the CDR3, the DNA is TGCAGTGCGAGCGCCCGGGCCTCTCCCGAGCAGTACTTC.

The chain employs TRBV12-3 or TRBV12-4 and TRBJ2-5, with a weak D call TRBD2 (6 bases). V lost 5 bases to trimming and J lost 1 base, with 14 bases between them. CDR3 length: 15 residues. CDR3 DNA sequence: TGTGCCAGCAGTCCAACCCCGGGACTCCAAGAGACCCAGTACTTC. Encoded protein: CASSPTPGLQETQYF.

The chain combines TRBV7-6 with TRBJ2-5; 10 positions match TRBD1. Trimming cost V 0 bases and J 11 bases; bases outside gene matches: 12. The CDR3 has 16 amino acids. Germline CDR1 SGHVS, CDR2 FNYEAQ. In DNA form, the CDR3 reads TGTGCCAGCAGCTTAGCCGGGACAGGGGTATACAATGAGCAGTACTTC. It encodes CASSLAGTGVYNEQYF.

The V call is TRBV5-5, the J call TRBJ1-1; no firm D call. This CDR3 comprises 11 residues. Germline V CDR1 and CDR2: SGHKS, YYEKEE (reference sequence). Trimming pared 3 bases from V and 13 bases from J, leaving 13 bases between. This CDR3 is CASSSTYMGFF. The CDR3 nucleotides read TGTGCCAGCAGCTCGACCTACATGGGTTTCTTT.

This clonotype was observed a few times. The gene calls are TRBV2 and TRBJ1-2, with D tentatively TRBD1 (6 bases). V was cut by 5 bases and J by 0 bases, with 13 bases left in between. The CDR3 has 15 amino acids. Germline CDR1 reads SNHLY; CDR2 reads FYNNEI. CDR3 nucleotide sequence: TGTGCCAGCAGTCCTAACAGGGCCGCTAACTATGGCTACACCTTC. Translation gives CASSPNRAANYGYTF.

The rearrangement uses TRBV10-3 and TRBJ2-3; D gene unclear. CDR1 and CDR2 from the germline V gene are ENHRY and SYGVKD. The CDR3 sequence is 13 residues long. V was shortened by 6 bases and J by 2 bases, with 9 bases between the two germline ends. The chain's CDR3 is CAISAGATDTQYF. The CDR3 DNA reads as TGTGCCATCAGCGCCGGTGCCACAGATACGCAGTATTTT.

The chain joins TRBV10-3 to TRBJ2-1; D remains unclear. This CDR3 contains 12 residues. V lost 6 bases and J 6 bases, leaving 9 bases between the germline ends. Germline CDR1 ENHRY, CDR2 SYGVKD. CDR3 sequence reads: CAISRQINEQFF. The CDR3 nucleotides read TGTGCCATCAGCCGGCAGATCAATGAGCAGTTCTTC.

This clonotype appeared many times. This chain links TRBV5-1 with TRBJ1-6; 7 bases align to TRBD1. J lost 9 bases, V lost 0 bases, and 3 bases had no gene match. The CDR3 spans 14 residues. Germline V CDR1 and CDR2: SGHRS, YFSETQ. The CDR3 bases are TGCGCCAGCAGCTTGGAACAGGGGCGTTCACCCCTCCACTTT. Amino acids: CASSLEQGRSPLHF. The full variable domain, with the rest looked up from reference TRBV5-1 and TRBJ1-6, is KAGVTQTPRYLIKTRGQQVTLSCSPISGHRSVSWYQQTPGQGLQFLFEYFSETQRNKGNFPGRFSGRQFSNSRSEMNVSTLELGDSALYLCASSLEQGRSPLHFGNGTRLTVT.

On this clonotype itself: This may arise from a read error, as a much more abundant clone is one base away. The chain carries TRBV20-1 and TRBJ2-5, with D perhaps TRBD1 or TRBD2 (5 bases each). Germline CDR1 reads DFQATT; CDR2 reads SNEGSKA (reference sequence). This CDR3 is built from 13 residues. The CDR3: CSARDLAFGTRYF. The CDR3 region has the DNA TGCAGTGCCCGGGACCTCGCGTTCGGGACCCGGTACTTC.

Concerning this clonotype: This could be a read error, since a much larger clone is one nucleotide away. This chain links TRBV10-3 with TRBJ2-3; unclear D gene. V was pared by 2 bases and J by 2 bases, with 8 bases between. The CDR3 contains 14 residues. Germline values: CDR1 ENHRY, CDR2 SYGVKD. CDR3 amino acids: CAISEATTTDTQYF. In DNA form, the CDR3 reads TGTGCCATCAGTGAGGCTACTACCACAGATACGCAGTATTTT.

This clonotype was seen a handful of times. The chain recombines TRBV4-2 with TRBJ2-1; 9 nucleotides agree with TRBD2. The germline gives CDR1 LGHNA, CDR2 YNFKEQ. This CDR3 has 17 amino acids. V trimming: 0 bases; J trimming: 5 bases; junction bases outside the gene matches: 8. The CDR3 protein is CASSQDESGGPNNEQFF. CDR3 bases: TGTGCCAGCAGCCAAGATGAGAGCGGGGGGCCGAACAATGAGCAGTTCTTC.

The chain employs TRBV7-9 and TRBJ2-5; D is possibly TRBD2 (5 bases). The CDR3 spans 12 residues. The germline CDR1 and CDR2 sequences are SEHNR and FQNEAQ (reference sequence). With 8 bases removed from V and 2 bases from J, the gap between germline ends came to 9 bases. The CDR3 DNA is TGTGCCAGCCACGGGAAGCAAGAGACCCAGTACTTC. Translating gives CASHGKQETQYF.

The chain joins TRBV14 to TRBJ2-3; TRBD2 matches 14 bases. Germline CDR1 SGHDN, CDR2 FVKESK. Trimming at V came to 5 bases and at J to 4 bases, leaving 11 bases not matched to a gene. The CDR3 loop spans 18 amino acids. CDR3 amino acids: CASSRGLAGVVLADTQYF. Written as DNA, the CDR3 is TGTGCCAGCAGCAGGGGACTAGCGGGAGTGGTGTTGGCAGATACGCAGTATTTT.

This clonotype has more than one count but fewer than ten. This CDR3 reads CSATEGAVPYNEQFF. The CDR3 nucleotides read TGCAGTGCCACAGAGGGGGCGGTGCCTTACAATGAGCAGTTCTTC. This chain uses TRBV20-1 with TRBJ2-1, with 7 bases matching TRBD1. Germline loops: CDR1 DFQATT, CDR2 SNEGSKA (reference sequence). After removal of 6 bases from V and 4 bases from J, the junction contained 12 bases not matched to a gene. This CDR3 contains 15 residues.

The chain links TRBV12-3 or TRBV12-4 to TRBJ1-2; TRBD1 is a possible D gene (5 bases). The CDR3 totals 14 residues. The V end lost 6 bases, the J end lost 4 bases, and 15 bases lay between the germline ends. This CDR3 is CASSIQAGPYGYTF. The CDR3 coding sequence is TGTGCCAGCAGCATACAGGCAGGCCCCTATGGCTACACCTTC.

This clonotype was counted between two and nine times. This chain connects TRBV2 to TRBJ1-2, with TRBD1 identical over 7 bases. This CDR3 region has 14 residues. V lost 8 bases, J lost 8 bases, and 14 bases stayed unmatched. In germline, CDR1 is SNHLY, CDR2 FYNNEI. CDR3 loop: CASDDRDSAGGYTF. In nucleotides, the CDR3 is TGTGCCAGCGATGACAGGGATTCTGCTGGGGGCTACACCTTC.

The chain joins TRBV12-3 or TRBV12-4 to TRBJ2-1, with TRBD1 matching over 7 bases. This CDR3 is 16 amino acids long. Trimming took 4 bases from V and 7 from J; bases not matched to a gene: 13. The CDR3 nucleotides are TGTGCCAGCAGTTCCTCACAGGGGTCCGAGGGGAATGAGCAGTTCTTC. Its protein is CASSSSQGSEGNEQFF.

This rearrangement joins TRBV5-1 to TRBJ2-5, with D possibly being TRBD1 (6 bases). Germline CDR1 SGHRS, CDR2 YFSETQ. The CDR3 covers 15 residues. V was shortened by 0 bases and J by 2 bases, with 11 bases between the two germline ends. In DNA form, the CDR3 reads TGCGCCAGCAGCTTGGTTCCAGGGGTACAAGAGACCCAGTACTTC. It translates to CASSLVPGVQETQYF.